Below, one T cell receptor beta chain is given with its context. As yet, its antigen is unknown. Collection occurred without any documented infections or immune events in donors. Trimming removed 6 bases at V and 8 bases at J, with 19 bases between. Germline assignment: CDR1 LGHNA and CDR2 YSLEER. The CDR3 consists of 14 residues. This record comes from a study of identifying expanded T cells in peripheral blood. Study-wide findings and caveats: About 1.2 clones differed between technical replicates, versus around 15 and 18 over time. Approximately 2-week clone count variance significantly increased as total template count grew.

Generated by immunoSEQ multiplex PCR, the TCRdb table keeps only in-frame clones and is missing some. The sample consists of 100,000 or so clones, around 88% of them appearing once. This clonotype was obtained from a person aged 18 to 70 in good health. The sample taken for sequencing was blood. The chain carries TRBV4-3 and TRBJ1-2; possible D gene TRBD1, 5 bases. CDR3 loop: CASSPEGITGGYTF. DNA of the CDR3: TGCGCCAGCAGTCCTGAGGGTATCACAGGAGGCTACACCTTC.